Below are 18 T cell receptor beta chains sequenced from a single sample in a study of lymphopenia after photon versus proton radiotherapy. Repertoires were generated with immunoSEQ multiplex PCR, while TCRdb's copy carries only in-frame clones and drops some. The table shows 83,000 or so clones, with 65% to 85% occurring only once. Sequences were derived from peripheral blood, sampled from a patient treated with proton-based radiotherapy. These receptors all stem from a man between 60 and 70 years old with pancreatic cancer.

The V call is TRBV7-2, the J call TRBJ1-4, with D tentatively TRBD1 (5 bases). Germline CDR1 is SGHTA and CDR2 is FQGNSA. This CDR3 is built from 16 residues. V was cut by 1 base and J by 8 bases, with 17 bases left in between. The chain's CDR3 is CASSLGTRLGLEKLFF. Written as DNA, the CDR3 is TGTGCCAGCAGCTTAGGGACTCGTCTGGGGCTCGAAAAACTGTTTTTT. Variable domain in full (rest from reference TRBV7-2 and TRBJ1-4): GAGVSQSPSNKVTEKGKDVELRCDPISGHTALYWYRQSLGQGLEFLIYFQGNSAPDKSGLPSDRFSAERTGGSVSTLTIQRTQQEDSAVYLCASSLGTRLGLEKLFFGSGTQLSVL.

This chain uses TRBV18 with TRBJ1-1; perhaps TRBD1 as D (5 bases). Germline lookup yields CDR1 KGHSH and CDR2 LQKENI. There are 16 residues in the CDR3. The germline V and J ends were trimmed by 1 base and 1 base, with 13 bases remaining between them. DNA of the CDR3: TGTGCCAGCTCACCACGGGGCAGGCCGGCGAACACTGAAGCTTTCTTT. Translating gives CASSPRGRPANTEAFF.

V gene TRBV7-2 combines with J gene TRBJ2-1; D is undetermined. Germline assignment: CDR1 SGHTA and CDR2 FQGNSA. V lost 0 bases to trimming and J lost 3 bases, with 3 bases between them. The CDR3 sequence is 13 residues long. The CDR3 DNA follows: TGTGCCAGCAGCTTAGCTCGCTACAATGAGCAGTTCTTC. Translated, it gives CASSLARYNEQFF.

CDR3 nucleotide sequence: TGTGCCAGCAGTGGCCCTTGGGGGTCTTGGGCTGAAAAACTGTTTTTT. Translation gives CASSGPWGSWAEKLFF. The chain uses TRBV25-1 and TRBJ1-4, with D perhaps matching TRBD1 (5 bases). This CDR3 spans 16 amino acids. Germline loops: CDR1 MGHDK, CDR2 SYGVNS. The V end lost 4 bases, the J end lost 7 bases, and 19 bases lay between the germline ends.

The sample holds a few counts of this clone. CDR3 nucleotide sequence: TGTGCCAGCAGCTTAGGGGACCGGGAGCTGTTTTTT. Amino acid sequence: CASSLGDRELFF. This rearrangement joins TRBV11-3 to TRBJ2-2; D tentatively reads TRBD1 or TRBD2 (5 bases each). CDR3 length: 12 residues. Germline V gene sequence: CDR1 SGHNT, CDR2 YENEEA. V dropped 1 base and J dropped 9 bases, with 6 bases sitting between them.

V gene TRBV18 combines with J gene TRBJ1-5; D is possibly TRBD1 (6 bases). This CDR3 spans 17 amino acids. V was pared by 2 bases and J by 2 bases, with 16 bases between. Germline values: CDR1 KGHSH, CDR2 LQKENI. The CDR3 region has the DNA TGTGCCAGCTCACCATATGTGGGGGCAAGGGGCAATCAGCCCCAGCATTTT. It encodes CASSPYVGARGNQPQHF.

This clone has a single count. The chain recombines TRBV4-2 with TRBJ2-1; 11 positions match TRBD2. Germline CDR1 is LGHNA and CDR2 is YNFKEQ. CDR3 size: 16 residues. V lost 3 bases, J lost 5 bases, and 6 bases stayed unmatched. CDR3 sequence reads: CASSQGLAEGNNEQFF. The CDR3 DNA follows: TGTGCCAGCAGCCAGGGACTAGCGGAGGGTAACAATGAGCAGTTCTTC.

The chain has TRBV28 and TRBJ2-1, with D perhaps being TRBD1 or TRBD2 (5 bases each). The germline CDR1 and CDR2 sequences are MDHEN and SYDVKM. This CDR3 has 12 amino acids. Between the trimmed V and J ends, which lost 3 bases and 10 bases, there was a span of 10 bases. CDR3 amino acids: CASSLIEGEQFF. CDR3 coding DNA: TGTGCCAGCAGTTTGATTGAGGGGGAGCAGTTCTTC.

The rearrangement uses TRBV11-2 and TRBJ2-7, with D unresolved. In germline, CDR1 is SGHAT, CDR2 FQNNGV. The V end lost 1 base, the J end lost 7 bases, and 5 bases lay between the germline ends. The CDR3 consists of 11 residues. The CDR3 nucleotides are TGTGCCAGCAGCTTAGGGCGAGAGCAGTACTTC. It is translated as CASSLGREQYF.

This chain links TRBV7-9 with TRBJ1-1, with D unresolved. The CDR3 length is 11 residues. Germline V CDR1 and CDR2: SEHNR, FQNEAQ (reference sequence). V gave up 5 bases and J gave up 3 bases, with 4 bases separating them. This CDR3 is CASSLDTEAFF. In DNA, the CDR3 is TGTGCCAGCAGCCTCGACACTGAAGCTTTCTTT.

CDR3 amino acids: CASSSYTGELFF. The CDR3 nucleotides read TGTGCCAGCAGCTCGTACACCGGGGAGCTGTTTTTT. This chain connects TRBV11-3 to TRBJ2-2; D gene uncertain. Trimming shortened V by 4 bases and J by 3 bases, and 3 bases separated the two germline ends. This CDR3 is 12 amino acids long. CDR1 SGHNT and CDR2 YENEEA come from the germline V gene.

The CDR3 DNA sequence: TGTGCCAGCAGCTTTTCTAGCGTAAATGAGCAGTTCTTC. It encodes CASSFSSVNEQFF. The rearrangement links TRBV28 to TRBJ2-1, with a tentative D call TRBD2 (6 bases). V was shortened by 6 bases and J by 7 bases, with 13 bases between the two germline ends. Looked up from germline, CDR1 is MDHEN and CDR2 is SYDVKM. The CDR3 extends over 13 amino acids.

This rearrangement joins TRBV7-2 to TRBJ2-7, with TRBD1 as a possible D gene (5 bases). Germline V gives CDR1 SGHTA, CDR2 FQGNSA. V lost 3 bases and J lost 6, with 12 bases in between. The CDR3 contains 13 residues. CDR3 sequence reads: CASSLHTQGEQYF. CDR3 sequence (DNA): TGTGCCAGCAGCTTGCACACTCAGGGCGAGCAGTACTTC.

The rearrangement links TRBV28 to TRBJ1-4; possibly TRBD1 for D (5 bases). The germline V gene has CDR1 MDHEN and CDR2 SYDVKM. The V gene lost 6 bases and the J gene lost 4 bases, with 15 bases spanning the gap. The CDR3 consists of 15 residues. For the CDR3, the DNA is TGTGCCAGCAGCCTTGGGGGGTCGATTAATGAAAAACTGTTTTTT. Translating it yields CASSLGGSINEKLFF.

V usage is TRBV18 and J usage is TRBJ1-5; TRBD1 matches at 9 bases. In germline, CDR1 is KGHSH, CDR2 LQKENI. Trimming cost V 6 bases and J 6 bases; bases outside gene matches: 9. CDR3 length equals 15 residues. In nucleotides, the CDR3 is TGTGCCAGCTCCCCAACCACAGGGGGCAGTCAGCCCCAGCATTTT. Its translation is CASSPTTGGSQPQHF.

This clone was detected only once. The chain links TRBV9 to TRBJ1-2; perhaps TRBD1 as D (6 bases). The V end lost 3 bases, the J end lost 8 bases, and 11 bases lay between the germline ends. CDR3 size: 12 residues. Germline CDR1 SGDLS, CDR2 YYNGEE. The CDR3 region has the DNA TGTGCCAGCAGCGGGACAGTGGAGGGCTACACCTTC. Its translation: CASSGTVEGYTF.

This chain joins TRBV28 and TRBJ1-2; the D gene is possibly TRBD1 (5 bases). Germline CDR1 and CDR2: MDHEN and SYDVKM. This CDR3 contains 15 residues. The ends were cut back, 4 bases at V and 0 bases at J, with 12 bases in the middle. This CDR3 is CASSSRGEPNYGYTF. The CDR3 DNA follows: TGTGCCAGCAGTTCCCGGGGGGAGCCTAACTATGGCTACACCTTC.

This sequence joins TRBV11-3 and TRBJ1-1; possible D gene TRBD1, 6 bases. The germline V gene encodes CDR1 SGHNT and CDR2 YENEEA. V lost 4 bases to trimming and J lost 5 bases, with 11 bases between them. The CDR3 covers 13 residues. The CDR3 here is CASSSDRRTEAFF. The CDR3 nucleotides read TGTGCCAGCAGCTCAGACAGGAGGACTGAAGCTTTCTTT.